This T cell receptor beta chain stems from a study of cytomegalovirus exposure and HLA in healthy donors. Germline CDR1 reads GTSNPN; CDR2 reads SVGIG (reference sequence). The CDR3 loop spans 14 amino acids. V was pared by 0 bases and J by 5 bases, with 4 bases of the junction left unmatched. These donors counted as nominally healthy when sampled, but unrecorded immune exposures were likely. Details on this clone: The target antigen is unknown.

In the PCR, 60 Vbeta and 13 Jbeta primers were used. TCRdb's table, derived via immunoSEQ multiplex PCR, lists solely in-frame clones and lacks some. This sample has 65,000 to 90,000 clones, with 76% found just once. Overall study results and limits: Later analysis identified 16,000 or so TCR beta sequences associated with HLA alleles, using a false discovery rate threshold of 0.05. Cytomegalovirus status, reportedly, was diagnosed with high specificity and sensitivity by the classifier.

Sequencing input: PBMCs. This chain uses TRBV30 with TRBJ1-2, with TRBD1 matching 9 bases. The sequence was collected from a man in his forties or fifties in good health and CMV-seronegative. The CDR3 spells CAWSVRGQGYGYTF. The CDR3 nucleotides are TGTGCCTGGAGTGTAAGGGGACAGGGATATGGCTACACCTTC.